This TCR beta chain was recovered during a study of blood T cell repertoires in COVID-19. Background on the study: Samples taken during acute and convalescent COVID-19 were collected in the United States, Italy and Spain. Sample material is recorded as cDNA or gDNA derived from T cells, B-cell-depleted T cells, or PBMCs.

Per germline, CDR1 ENHRY and CDR2 SYGVKD. CDR3 length: 14 amino acids. V was pared by 2 bases and J by 8 bases, with 12 bases between. Here immunoSEQ multiplex PCR was the method, and the copy in TCRdb shows in-frame clones only, minus some. This sample has 250,000 or so clones, with over 75% found just once. This chain joins TRBV10-3 and TRBJ1-4, with D maybe TRBD1 (5 bases). The source of this sequence is a man aged 30-40 years who had recovered from COVID-19. Sequenced: peripheral blood. In DNA, the CDR3 is TGTGCCATCAGTGAGCGGGGGTTAGAAGAAAAACTGTTTTTT. Protein product: CAISERGLEEKLFF.